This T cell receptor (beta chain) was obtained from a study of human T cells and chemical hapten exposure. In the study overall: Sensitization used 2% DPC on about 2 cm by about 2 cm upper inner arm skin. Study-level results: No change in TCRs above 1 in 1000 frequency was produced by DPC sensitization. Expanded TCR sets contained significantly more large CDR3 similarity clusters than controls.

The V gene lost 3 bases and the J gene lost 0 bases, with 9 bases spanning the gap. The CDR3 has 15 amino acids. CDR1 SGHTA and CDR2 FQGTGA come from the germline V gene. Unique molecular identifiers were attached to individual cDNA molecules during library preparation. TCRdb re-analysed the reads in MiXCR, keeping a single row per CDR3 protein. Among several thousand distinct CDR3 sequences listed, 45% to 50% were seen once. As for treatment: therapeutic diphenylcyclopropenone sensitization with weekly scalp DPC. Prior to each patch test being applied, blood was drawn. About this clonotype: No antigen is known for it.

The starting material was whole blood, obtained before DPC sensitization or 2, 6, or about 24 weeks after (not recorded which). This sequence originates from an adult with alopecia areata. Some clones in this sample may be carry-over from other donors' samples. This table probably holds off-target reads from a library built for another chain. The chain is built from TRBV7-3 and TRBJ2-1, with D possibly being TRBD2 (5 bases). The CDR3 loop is CASSFGGTSYNEQFF. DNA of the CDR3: TGTGCCAGCAGCTTCGGAGGCACCTCCTACAATGAGCAGTTCTTC.